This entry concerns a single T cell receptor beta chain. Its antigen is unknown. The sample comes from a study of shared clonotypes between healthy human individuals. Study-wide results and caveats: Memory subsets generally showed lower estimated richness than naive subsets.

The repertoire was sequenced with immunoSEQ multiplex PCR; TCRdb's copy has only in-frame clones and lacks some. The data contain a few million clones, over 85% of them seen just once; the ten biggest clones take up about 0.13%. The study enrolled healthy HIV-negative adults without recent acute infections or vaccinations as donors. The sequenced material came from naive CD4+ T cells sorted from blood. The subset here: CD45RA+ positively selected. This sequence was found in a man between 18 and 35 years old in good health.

CDR3 in amino acids: CASSKGPTQETQYF. CDR3 nucleotides: TGTGCCAGCAGCAAGGGACCGACCCAAGAGACCCAGTACTTC. The J gene is TRBJ2-5, the V gene TRBV11-2; D might be TRBD1 or TRBD2, each matching 5 bases. The germline V gene encodes CDR1 SGHAT and CDR2 FQNNGV. This CDR3 has 14 residues. V was shortened by 5 bases and J by 1 base, with 11 bases between the two germline ends.